The clone carrying this T cell receptor (beta chain) was seen more than once but under ten times. This entry is derived from a study of blood T cell repertoires in COVID-19. In the original workflow: Amplified reference gene primers provided the basis for estimating nucleated cell counts. Clones were read by immunoSEQ multiplex PCR, and TCRdb kept only the in-frame ones, dropping some. For V, J and clone size, that table is used; D and trimming come from the DNA. The table has 110,000 to 150,000 clones, approximately 79% seen once. Looked up from germline, CDR1 is SGDLS and CDR2 is YYNGEE. With 2 bases removed from V and 7 bases from J, the gap between germline ends came to 15 bases. There are 14 residues in the CDR3.

What was sequenced was peripheral blood. The chain is built from TRBV9 and TRBJ2-5; perhaps TRBD1 as D (5 bases). This receptor was taken from a man between 50 and 59 years old with active or convalescent COVID-19. CDR3 nucleotide sequence: TGTGCCAGCAGCGTGGTCCAGGGCCCAGGGACCCAGTACTTC. The encoded protein is CASSVVQGPGTQYF.